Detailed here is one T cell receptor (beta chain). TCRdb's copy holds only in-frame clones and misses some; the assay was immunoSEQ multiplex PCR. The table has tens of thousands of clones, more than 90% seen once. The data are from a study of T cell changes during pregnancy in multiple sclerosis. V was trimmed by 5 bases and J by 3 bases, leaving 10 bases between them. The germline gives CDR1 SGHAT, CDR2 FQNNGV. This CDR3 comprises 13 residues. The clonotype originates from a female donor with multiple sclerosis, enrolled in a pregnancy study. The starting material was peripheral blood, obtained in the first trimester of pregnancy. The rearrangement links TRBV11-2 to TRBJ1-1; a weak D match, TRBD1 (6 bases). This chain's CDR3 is CASSGSGDTEAFF. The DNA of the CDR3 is TGTGCCAGCAGCGGATCAGGGGACACTGAAGCTTTCTTT. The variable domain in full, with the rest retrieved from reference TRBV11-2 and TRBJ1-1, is EAGVAQSPRYKIIEKRQSVAFWCNPISGHATLYWYQQILGQGPKLLIQFQNNGVVDDSQLPKDRFSAERLKGVDSTLKIQPAKLEDSAVYLCASSGSGDTEAFFGQGTRLTVV.